The rows below give T cell receptor beta chains drawn from one sample of a study of Ad26.COV2.S vaccination and SARS-CoV-2 variants. Clones were read by immunoSEQ multiplex PCR, and TCRdb kept only the in-frame ones, dropping some. Among more than 300,000 clones listed, 70% to 90% were seen once. The sample was peripheral blood, taken in a trial of Ad26.COV2.S vaccine versus placebo. The receptors here all came from a person aged 18-60 years who received the Ad26.COV2.S COVID-19 vaccine or a placebo. Both conserved end residues are part of each CDR3. The order of the fields is J gene, V gene, D gene, CDR3 protein. The D gene is left open where the match is weak.

TRBJ1-3 | TRBV18 | - | CASSQNRVAGNTIYF
TRBJ1-6 | TRBV19 | - | CASSPTLQGSNSPLHF
TRBJ1-1 | TRBV6-6 | - | CASSGGGISTEAFF
TRBJ1-2 | TRBV5-1 | - | CASSLGTALSRMNYGYTF
TRBJ1-5 | TRBV18 | - | CASSPAPNQPQHF
TRBJ1-1 | TRBV5-5 | TRBD1 | CASSRDRFEAFF
TRBJ1-5 | TRBV28 | - | CASKDSDSNQPQHF
TRBJ2-6 | TRBV4-2 | - | CASSQGVRTTGANVLTF
TRBJ2-5 | TRBV4-1 | - | CASSQDRKTQYF
TRBJ2-5 | TRBV7-3 | - | CASSLSGGETQYF